The following is a TCR beta chain sequence with its context. The antigen is undetermined. The sample originates from a study of shared clonotypes between healthy human individuals. V lost 3 bases to trimming and J lost 6 bases, with 13 bases between them. From germline, CDR1 is SGHTA and CDR2 FQGNSA. This CDR3 spans 14 amino acids. Findings of the study overall: A generally larger estimated richness was seen in naive subsets than in memory subsets.

Replicate sorted-subset PCRs were loaded with around 220 ng DNA, 30,000 or so T cell genomes. Here immunoSEQ multiplex PCR was the method, and the copy in TCRdb shows in-frame clones only, minus some. The sample comprises about 2.4 million clones, approximately 94% of which are singletons, and 0.36% rests with the top ten. Sequencing was carried out using naive CD4+ T cells from PBMCs. Documented subset: CD45RA+ positively selected. The sequence came from a man aged 18 to 29 in good health. Some clones in this sample may be carry-over from other donors' samples. This chain uses TRBV7-2 with TRBJ2-3; D not resolved. This CDR3 reads CASSFPFRSDTQYF. CDR3 DNA sequence: TGTGCCAGCAGCTTTCCCTTTCGGTCGGATACGCAGTATTTT. The entire variable domain, with the rest obtained from reference TRBV7-2 and TRBJ2-3, is as follows: GAGVSQSPSNKVTEKGKDVELRCDPISGHTALYWYRQSLGQGLEFLIYFQGNSAPDKSGLPSDRFSAERTGGSVSTLTIQRTQQEDSAVYLCASSFPFRSDTQYFGPGTRLTVL.